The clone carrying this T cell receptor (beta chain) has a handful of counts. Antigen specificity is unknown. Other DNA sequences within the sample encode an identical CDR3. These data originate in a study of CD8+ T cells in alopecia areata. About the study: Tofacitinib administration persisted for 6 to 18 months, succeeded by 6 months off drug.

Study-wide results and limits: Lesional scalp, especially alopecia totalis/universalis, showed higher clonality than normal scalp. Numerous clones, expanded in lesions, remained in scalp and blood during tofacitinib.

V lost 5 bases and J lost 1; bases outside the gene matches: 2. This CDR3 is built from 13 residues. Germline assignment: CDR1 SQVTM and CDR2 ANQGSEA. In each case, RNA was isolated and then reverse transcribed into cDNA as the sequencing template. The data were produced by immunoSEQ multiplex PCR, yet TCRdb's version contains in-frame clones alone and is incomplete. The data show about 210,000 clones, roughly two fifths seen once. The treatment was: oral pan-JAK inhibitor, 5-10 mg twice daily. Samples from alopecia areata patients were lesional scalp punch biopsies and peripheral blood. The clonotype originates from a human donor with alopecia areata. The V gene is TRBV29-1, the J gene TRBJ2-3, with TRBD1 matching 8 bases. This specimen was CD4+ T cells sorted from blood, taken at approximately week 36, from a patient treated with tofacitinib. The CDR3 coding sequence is TGCAGCGTTATGACAGGGGGCACAGATACGCAGTATTTT. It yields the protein CSVMTGGTDTQYF.